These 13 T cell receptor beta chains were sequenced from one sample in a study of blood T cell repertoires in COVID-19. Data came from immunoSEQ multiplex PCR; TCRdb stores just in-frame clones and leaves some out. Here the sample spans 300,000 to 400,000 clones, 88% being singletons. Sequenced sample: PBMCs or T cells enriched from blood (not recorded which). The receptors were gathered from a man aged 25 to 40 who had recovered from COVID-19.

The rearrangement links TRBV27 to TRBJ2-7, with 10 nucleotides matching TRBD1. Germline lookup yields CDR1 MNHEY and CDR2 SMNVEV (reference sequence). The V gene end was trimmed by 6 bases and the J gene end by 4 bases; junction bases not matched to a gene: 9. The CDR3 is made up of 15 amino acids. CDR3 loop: CASRITWGQGYEQYF. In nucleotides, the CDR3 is TGTGCCAGCAGAATTACGTGGGGACAGGGGTACGAGCAGTACTTC.

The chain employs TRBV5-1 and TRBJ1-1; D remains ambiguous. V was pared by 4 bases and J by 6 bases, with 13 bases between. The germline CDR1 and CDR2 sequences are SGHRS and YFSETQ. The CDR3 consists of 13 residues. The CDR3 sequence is CASSTQGEAEAFF. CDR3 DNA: TGCGCCAGCAGCACCCAAGGAGAGGCTGAAGCTTTCTTT.

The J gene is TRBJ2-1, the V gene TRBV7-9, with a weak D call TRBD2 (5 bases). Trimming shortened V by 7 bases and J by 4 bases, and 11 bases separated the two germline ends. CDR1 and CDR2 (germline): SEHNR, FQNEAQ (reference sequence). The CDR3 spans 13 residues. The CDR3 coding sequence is TGTGCCAGCAACGGGGTGGGGTACAATGAGCAGTTCTTC. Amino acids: CASNGVGYNEQFF.

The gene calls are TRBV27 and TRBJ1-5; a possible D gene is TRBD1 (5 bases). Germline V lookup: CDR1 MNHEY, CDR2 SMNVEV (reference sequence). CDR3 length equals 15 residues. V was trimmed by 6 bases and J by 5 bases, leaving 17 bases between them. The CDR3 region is CASSRNRDSHQPQHF. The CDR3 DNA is TGTGCCAGCAGCCGAAACCGAGACAGCCATCAGCCCCAGCATTTT.

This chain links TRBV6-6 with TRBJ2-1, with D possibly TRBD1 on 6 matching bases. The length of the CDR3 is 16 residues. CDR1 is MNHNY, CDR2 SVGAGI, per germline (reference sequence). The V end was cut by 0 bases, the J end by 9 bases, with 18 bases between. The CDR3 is CASSYSKGGLRGEQFF. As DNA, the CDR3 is TGTGCCAGCAGTTACTCGAAAGGGGGTCTACGCGGTGAGCAGTTCTTC.

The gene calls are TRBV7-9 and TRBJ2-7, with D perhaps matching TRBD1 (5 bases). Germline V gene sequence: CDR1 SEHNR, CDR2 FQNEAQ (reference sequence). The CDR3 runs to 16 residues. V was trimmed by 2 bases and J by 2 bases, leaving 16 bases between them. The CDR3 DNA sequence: TGTGCCAGCAGCTTAACGGTCGGCAGGGCCACCTACGAGCAGTACTTC. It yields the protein CASSLTVGRATYEQYF.

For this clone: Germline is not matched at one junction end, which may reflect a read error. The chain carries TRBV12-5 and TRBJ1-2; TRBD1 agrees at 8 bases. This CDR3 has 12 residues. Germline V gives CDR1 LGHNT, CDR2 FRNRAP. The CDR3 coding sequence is TGTGCTAGTGGCCATGCAGGGGGCCGATTTGCCTTC. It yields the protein CASGHAGGRFAF.

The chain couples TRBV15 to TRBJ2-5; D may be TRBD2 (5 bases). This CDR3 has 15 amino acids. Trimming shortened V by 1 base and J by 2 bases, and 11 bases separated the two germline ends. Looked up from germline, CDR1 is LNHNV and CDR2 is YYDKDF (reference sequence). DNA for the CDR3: TGTGCCACCAGCAGAGCCTACGGGGAGCAAGAGACCCAGTACTTC. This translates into CATSRAYGEQETQYF.

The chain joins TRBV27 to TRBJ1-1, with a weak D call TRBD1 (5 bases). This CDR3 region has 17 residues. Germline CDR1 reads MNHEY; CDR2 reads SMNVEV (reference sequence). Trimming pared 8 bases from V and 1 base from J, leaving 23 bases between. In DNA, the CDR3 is TGTGCCAGCTCCTCAGGGCAGGGAAGCGGGGCGAACACTGAAGCTTTCTTT. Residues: CASSSGQGSGANTEAFF.

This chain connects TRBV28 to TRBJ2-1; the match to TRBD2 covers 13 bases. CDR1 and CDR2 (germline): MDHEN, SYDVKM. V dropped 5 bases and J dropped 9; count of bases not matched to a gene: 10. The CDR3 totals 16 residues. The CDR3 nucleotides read TGTGCCAGCAGTCCCCCGGGACTAGCGGGGATGAGTGAGCAGTTCTTC. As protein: CASSPPGLAGMSEQFF.

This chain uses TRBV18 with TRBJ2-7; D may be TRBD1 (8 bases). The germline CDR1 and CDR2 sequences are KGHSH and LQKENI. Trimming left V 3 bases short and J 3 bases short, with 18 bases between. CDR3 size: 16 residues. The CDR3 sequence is CASSPKDREGSYEQYF. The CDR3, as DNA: TGTGCCAGCTCACCTAAGGACAGGGAGGGCAGCTACGAGCAGTACTTC.

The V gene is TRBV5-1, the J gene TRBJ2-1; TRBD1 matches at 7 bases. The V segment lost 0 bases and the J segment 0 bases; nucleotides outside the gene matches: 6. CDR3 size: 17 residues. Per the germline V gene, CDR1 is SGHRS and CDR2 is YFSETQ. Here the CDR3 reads CASSLVGGISSYNEQFF. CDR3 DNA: TGCGCCAGCAGCTTGGTAGGGGGCATAAGCTCCTACAATGAGCAGTTCTTC.

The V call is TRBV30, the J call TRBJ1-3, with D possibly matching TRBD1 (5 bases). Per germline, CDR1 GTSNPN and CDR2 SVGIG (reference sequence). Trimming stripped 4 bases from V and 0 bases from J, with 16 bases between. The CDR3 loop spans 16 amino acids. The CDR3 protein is CAWIGPGPLSGNTIYF. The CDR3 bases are TGTGCCTGGATAGGTCCAGGGCCCCTCTCTGGAAACACCATATATTTT.